Following are 30 T cell receptor beta chains from one sample sequenced in a study of radiotherapy plus CTLA-4 blockade in lung cancer. Sequencing was performed with immunoSEQ multiplex PCR; in TCRdb, only in-frame clones are kept and a portion is missing. The table has about 50,000 clones, around 73% seen once. The sequencing here drew on peripheral blood, taken from a patient treated with radiotherapy plus ipilimumab. The receptor source for this set is a human donor with non-small cell lung cancer who had a complete response to radiotherapy plus ipilimumab.

Remarks on this clone: Germline is not matched at one junction end, which may reflect a read error. The rearrangement uses TRBV7-2 and TRBJ1-3; D not certain. Germline CDR1 SGHTA, CDR2 FQGNSA. This CDR3 region has 14 residues. The CDR3 region has the DNA TGTGCCGGCAGCTTAACAGATCAACGAAACACCATATATTTT. It codes for CAGSLTDQRNTIYF.

CDR3 residues: CASNGGGVLYNEQFF. CDR3 DNA: TGTGCCAGCAATGGAGGGGGCGTTCTCTACAATGAGCAGTTCTTC. V gene TRBV2 combines with J gene TRBJ2-1; weak D call: TRBD1 (7 bases). The CDR3 loop spans 15 amino acids. The ends were cut back, 7 bases at V and 3 bases at J, with 16 bases in the middle. CDR1 is SNHLY, CDR2 FYNNEI, per germline.

The gene calls are TRBV7-6 and TRBJ1-3, with D unclear. Germline CDR1 SGHVS, CDR2 FNYEAQ. CDR3 length: 16 residues. Trimming stripped 2 bases from V and 0 bases from J, with 11 bases between. The CDR3 loop is CASSLKPAGSGNTIYF. In DNA form, the CDR3 reads TGTGCCAGCAGCTTAAAACCGGCAGGCTCTGGAAACACCATATATTTT.

The CDR3 region has the DNA TGTGCCAGCAGCTTTGATCGGGGGGCCTACGAGCAGTACTTC. It specifies CASSFDRGAYEQYF. This chain links TRBV7-2 with TRBJ2-7; the match to TRBD2 covers 7 bases. The germline CDR1 and CDR2 sequences are SGHTA and FQGNSA. Unmatched junction bases numbered 4, after V lost 3 bases and J lost 2 bases. This CDR3 is built from 14 residues.

The chain couples TRBV6-5 to TRBJ1-2; 7 bases line up with TRBD1. V shed 6 bases and J 2 bases; nucleotides not matched to a gene: 6. The germline gives CDR1 MNHEY, CDR2 SVGAGI. This CDR3 spans 14 amino acids. The CDR3 DNA reads as TGTGCCAGCAGCCCCAGACAGGGAAACTATGGCTACACCTTC. The encoded protein is CASSPRQGNYGYTF.

The chain combines TRBV11-3 with TRBJ1-1, with D unresolved. V gave up 5 bases and J gave up 0 bases, with 7 bases separating them. Germline V gives CDR1 SGHNT, CDR2 YENEEA. This CDR3 spans 13 amino acids. The CDR3 DNA reads as TGTGCCAGCAGCCTTAAAATGAACACTGAAGCTTTCTTT. Translated, it gives CASSLKMNTEAFF.

This chain joins TRBV5-1 and TRBJ2-1, with 10 bases aligning to TRBD2. Germline CDR1 is SGHRS and CDR2 is YFSETQ. There are 15 residues in the CDR3. The V gene end was trimmed by 0 bases and the J gene end by 5 bases; junction bases not matched to a gene: 2. CDR3 DNA sequence: TGCGCCAGCAGCTTGGGGACTAGCGGAAACAATGAGCAGTTCTTC. Amino acid sequence: CASSLGTSGNNEQFF.

This clone was seen a few times. This chain uses TRBV27 with TRBJ1-1; TRBD1 is a possible D gene (6 bases). V was pared by 3 bases and J by 4 bases, with 12 bases between. The CDR3 has 14 amino acids. Germline values: CDR1 MNHEY, CDR2 SMNVEV (reference sequence). CDR3 DNA: TGTGCCAGCAGTTTGGGTGGGGGCGTCACTGAAGCTTTCTTT. Encoded protein: CASSLGGGVTEAFF.

The V gene is TRBV19, the J gene TRBJ2-2; the D gene is possibly TRBD1 (6 bases). CDR3 length: 18 amino acids. The germline V gene encodes CDR1 LNHDA and CDR2 SQIVND (reference sequence). V was clipped by 3 bases and J by 1 base, with 18 bases between them. The CDR3 region has the DNA TGTGCCAGTAGTATTGGTTCGGTGGGCAGGGGGAACACCGGGGAGCTGTTTTTT. It yields the protein CASSIGSVGRGNTGELFF.

The rearrangement uses TRBV7-2 and TRBJ1-6; the D gene is possibly TRBD1 (5 bases). Trimming pared 5 bases from V and 0 bases from J, leaving 11 bases between. CDR1 is SGHTA, CDR2 FQGNSA, per germline. This CDR3 comprises 16 residues. CDR3 bases: TGTGCCAGCAGCGCCAGACAGAGCTCCTATAATTCACCCCTCCACTTT. Amino acids: CASSARQSSYNSPLHF. Complete variable domain (other parts from reference TRBV7-2 and TRBJ1-6): GAGVSQSPSNKVTEKGKDVELRCDPISGHTALYWYRQSLGQGLEFLIYFQGNSAPDKSGLPSDRFSAERTGGSVSTLTIQRTQQEDSAVYLCASSARQSSYNSPLHFGNGTRLTVT.

This rearrangement joins TRBV7-8 to TRBJ2-2; a possible D gene is TRBD1 (5 bases). V lost 10 bases to trimming and J lost 6 bases, with 12 bases between them. The germline CDR1 and CDR2 sequences are SGHVS and FQNEAQ. This CDR3 has 12 amino acids. The CDR3 loop is CAKWAGSGELFF. CDR3 DNA sequence: TGTGCCAAATGGGCAGGGTCCGGGGAGCTGTTTTTT.

This clone was seen a handful of times. The chain couples TRBV7-9 to TRBJ1-2; tentative D call: TRBD1 (6 bases). The CDR3 consists of 15 residues. In germline, CDR1 is SEHNR, CDR2 FQNEAQ (reference sequence). V was clipped by 5 bases and J by 2 bases, with 15 bases between them. The CDR3 reads CASSPRDTGNYGYTF. The CDR3, as DNA: TGTGCCAGCAGCCCACGGGACACGGGAAACTATGGCTACACCTTC.

This clone was picked up a small number of times. The V and J genes are TRBV4-3 and TRBJ1-1; D perhaps matches TRBD1 (6 bases). Trimming took 1 base from V and 4 from J, leaving 7 bases between them. Germline V gives CDR1 LGHNA, CDR2 YSLEER. The length of the CDR3 is 13 residues. In DNA, the CDR3 is TGCGCCAGCAGCCAAGGGGGGCCCACTGAAGCTTTCTTT. Its protein product is CASSQGGPTEAFF.

V usage is TRBV28 and J usage is TRBJ2-7, with TRBD2 matching 7 bases. Germline values: CDR1 MDHEN, CDR2 SYDVKM. V lost 8 bases and J lost 2; bases outside the gene matches: 3. The CDR3 is 12 amino acids. CDR3 bases: TGTGCCAGCCCCGGGGGGACCTACGAGCAGTACTTC. Amino acids: CASPGGTYEQYF.

This chain connects TRBV27 to TRBJ2-2, with 7 bases that match TRBD2. Trimming cost V 5 bases and J 4 bases; bases outside gene matches: 4. Germline CDR1 MNHEY, CDR2 SMNVEV (reference sequence). CDR3 size: 14 residues. CDR3 in DNA: TGTGCCAGCAGTCGGGACTACCCCACCGGGGAGCTGTTTTTT. Translated, it gives CASSRDYPTGELFF.

The chain carries TRBV7-3 and TRBJ2-7; 9 positions match TRBD1. Germline trimming cut 4 bases from V and 5 bases from J; bases unmatched to any gene: 9. Germline-derived CDR1 and CDR2 are SGHTA and FQGTGA. The CDR3 covers 15 residues. The CDR3 bases are TGTGCCAGCAGCTCGTCCGGGACAGGGAGGAACGAGCAGTACTTC. As protein: CASSSSGTGRNEQYF.

The chain links TRBV7-3 to TRBJ2-1, with TRBD2 identical over 11 bases. The germline V gene has CDR1 SGHTA and CDR2 FQGTGA. The CDR3 runs 20 residues. The V gene end was trimmed by 5 bases and the J gene end by 0 bases; junction bases not matched to a gene: 15. The CDR3 DNA follows: TGTGCCAGCAGCGCCCGAACCGGGACTAGCGGCTTTAGCTCCTACAATGAGCAGTTCTTC. It specifies CASSARTGTSGFSSYNEQFF.

This sequence joins TRBV7-2 and TRBJ2-7; 11 nucleotides align to TRBD1. CDR3 length equals 15 residues. V lost 0 bases and J lost 4; bases outside the gene matches: 2. Germline values: CDR1 SGHTA, CDR2 FQGNSA. The CDR3 nucleotides are TGTGCCAGCAGCTTAGCGGACAGGGGGCAGTACGAGCAGTACTTC. Amino acids: CASSLADRGQYEQYF.

The rearrangement joins TRBV7-2 to TRBJ1-5; 9 nucleotides align to TRBD1. V lost 2 bases to trimming and J lost 5 bases; unmatched junction nucleotides: 4. Per germline, CDR1 SGHTA and CDR2 FQGNSA. This CDR3 contains 15 residues. The DNA for the CDR3 is TGTGCCAGCAGCTTAAGGACAGGGGTCGATCAGCCCCAGCATTTT. This sequence encodes CASSLRTGVDQPQHF.

This clone was counted between two and nine times. The chain couples TRBV6-5 to TRBJ2-7; 8 nucleotides align to TRBD1. CDR3 length: 15 amino acids. Germline V gene sequence: CDR1 MNHEY, CDR2 SVGAGI. With V trimmed by 4 bases and J by 6 bases, 11 bases remained unmatched. CDR3 sequence: CASSSTGGLPSEQYF. The DNA for the CDR3 is TGTGCCAGCAGTTCTACAGGGGGACTCCCCTCCGAGCAGTACTTC.

In its sample, this clone was seen a few times. The V gene is TRBV5-4, the J gene TRBJ2-2; 11 bases map to TRBD1. V trimming: 4 bases; J trimming: 8 bases; junction bases outside the gene matches: 10. CDR3 length: 16 residues. Germline assignment: CDR1 SGHNT and CDR2 YYREEE (reference sequence). CDR3 nucleotide sequence: TGTGCCAGCAGCCGGGAGGACAGGGGGCTTCTGGGGGAGCTGTTTTTT. Its protein product is CASSREDRGLLGELFF.

The CDR3 nucleotides read TGTGCCAGCAGTGAAGCGCAGGGACAGGTAACCTACGAGCAGTACTTC. Residues: CASSEAQGQVTYEQYF. The V gene is TRBV6-1, the J gene TRBJ2-7; 8 bases agree with TRBD1. Germline V gives CDR1 MNHNS, CDR2 SASEGT. There are 16 residues in the CDR3. Trimming removed 0 bases from V and 2 bases from J; junction bases left unmatched: 6.

A word on this clone: The junction shows a germline mismatch at one end, possibly a read error. This chain links TRBV5-1 with TRBJ2-7, with D tentatively TRBD1 (6 bases). The germline V gene has CDR1 SGHRS and CDR2 YFSETQ. This CDR3 comprises 12 residues. The CDR3 spells CASGLDSYEQYF. CDR3 nucleotides: TGCGCCAGCGGCTTGGACAGTTACGAGCAGTACTTC.

J is TRBJ1-6 and V is TRBV4-1, with 9 bases identical to TRBD1. The ends lost 4 bases at V and 14 bases at J; junction bases unmatched: 3. CDR1 is MGHRA and CDR2 is YSYEKL in the germline V gene. The CDR3 totals 12 residues. DNA for the CDR3: TGCGCCAGCAGCCGGACAGGGGAAGCCCTCCACTTT. Translated: CASSRTGEALHF.

The chain carries TRBV9 and TRBJ2-2; 9 positions match TRBD1. V dropped 4 bases and J dropped 5; count of bases not matched to a gene: 9. The CDR3 totals 16 residues. Germline values: CDR1 SGDLS, CDR2 YYNGEE. The CDR3 DNA reads TGTGCCAGCAGCCCCATGGGACAGGGACAGACCGGGGAGCTGTTTTTT. It is translated as CASSPMGQGQTGELFF.

The chain recombines TRBV7-2 with TRBJ2-1, with TRBD1 matching over 7 bases. Germline CDR1 is SGHTA and CDR2 is FQGNSA. After removal of 5 bases from V and 6 bases from J, the junction contained 7 bases not matched to a gene. The CDR3 is made up of 14 amino acids. The CDR3 reads CASSQRTGSNEQFF. CDR3 sequence (DNA): TGTGCCAGCAGCCAGAGGACAGGCAGCAATGAGCAGTTCTTC.

The sample holds one count of this clone. The chain uses TRBV4-1 and TRBJ2-7, with D hard to call. Germline V lookup: CDR1 MGHRA, CDR2 YSYEKL. There are 14 residues in the CDR3. V lost 1 base and J 3 bases, leaving 10 bases between the germline ends. CDR3 sequence reads: CASSQGGLFYEQYF. For the CDR3, the DNA is TGCGCCAGCAGCCAAGGTGGGCTATTCTACGAGCAGTACTTC.

The rearrangement links TRBV27 to TRBJ2-7, with 7 bases aligning to TRBD1. V shed 2 bases, J shed 2 bases, and the junction held 3 bases outside the gene matches. Germline CDR1 and CDR2: MNHEY and SMNVEV (reference sequence). This CDR3 has 14 residues. CDR3 sequence: CASSLGDSTYEQYF. In nucleotides, the CDR3 is TGTGCCAGCAGTTTAGGGGACAGTACCTACGAGCAGTACTTC.

The chain carries TRBV30 and TRBJ2-5; D not certain. Germline V gene sequence: CDR1 GTSNPN, CDR2 SVGIG (reference sequence). This CDR3 is 13 amino acids long. V was pared by 2 bases and J by 5 bases, with 12 bases between. The CDR3 loop is CAWSRSSRETQYF. The CDR3, as DNA: TGTGCCTGGAGTCGATCCTCACGGGAGACCCAGTACTTC. Variable domain in full (rest from reference TRBV30 and TRBJ2-5): SQTIHQWPATLVQPVGSPLSLECTVEGTSNPNLYWYRQAAGRGLQLLFYSVGIGQISSEVPQNLSASRPQDRQFILSSKKLLLSDSGFYLCAWSRSSRETQYFGPGTRLLVL.

This chain links TRBV29-1 with TRBJ1-2, with D hard to call. Germline V gives CDR1 SQVTM, CDR2 ANQGSEA. Trimming took off 3 bases at V and 2 bases at J, with 7 bases between the two ends. There are 12 residues in the CDR3. The CDR3 DNA reads TGCAGCGTTGATTCCGGGAACTATGGCTACACCTTC. Encoded protein: CSVDSGNYGYTF.